These 20 T cell receptor beta chains were sequenced from one sample in a study of T-cell reconstitution after alpha-beta-depleted transplantation in children. Researchers prepared the TCRbeta library using unique molecular identifiers, the study reports. MiXCR, run by TCRdb on the PCR reads, gives a single entry per CDR3 protein. This sample yields about 980,000 distinct CDR3 sequences, of which less than 30% are seen a single time; about 28% belongs to the top ten. Specimen: PBMCs, mostly from graft donor cells, collected 360 days after TCRalphabeta/CD19-depleted stem cell transplant. The receptor source for this set is a boy under two years old who had a stem cell transplant for SCID, so the T cells may come from the graft donor.

V gene TRBV4-1 combines with J gene TRBJ2-7; possibly TRBD2 for D (8 bases). Trimming removed 1 base at V and 2 bases at J, with 30 bases between. This CDR3 is 21 amino acids long. The germline CDR1 and CDR2 sequences are MGHRA and YSYEKL. The chain's CDR3 is CASSQVLRQGPFSGVAYEQYF. The CDR3 DNA sequence: TGCGCCAGCAGCCAAGTCTTAAGACAGGGACCGTTTAGCGGGGTCGCCTACGAGCAGTACTTC.

The V gene is TRBV12-3 or TRBV12-4, the J gene TRBJ1-5; possible D gene TRBD1, 5 bases. This CDR3 is built from 15 residues. With 0 bases removed from V and 4 bases from J, the gap between germline ends came to 10 bases. CDR3 residues: CASSLAETANQPQHF. CDR3 nucleotide sequence: TGTGCCAGCAGTTTAGCGGAGACAGCAAATCAGCCCCAGCATTTT.

There are a few counts of this clonotype. V gene TRBV10-3 combines with J gene TRBJ2-2; 7 bases fit TRBD2. V lost 8 bases to trimming and J lost 3 bases; unmatched junction nucleotides: 3. The CDR3 contains 13 residues. Looked up from germline, CDR1 is ENHRY and CDR2 is SYGVKD. As DNA, the CDR3 is TGTGCCATCGGACTAGAGGACACCGGGGAGCTGTTTTTT. It encodes CAIGLEDTGELFF.

The chain links TRBV5-1 to TRBJ1-4; D is unresolved. With 6 bases removed from V and 0 bases from J, the gap between germline ends came to 12 bases. This CDR3 region has 15 residues. Germline V gene data show CDR1 as SGHRS and CDR2 as YFSETQ. CDR3 loop: CASKLRTATNEKLFF. CDR3 DNA sequence: TGCGCCAGCAAGCTCAGGACTGCAACTAATGAAAAACTGTTTTTT.

This clonotype has only a few counts. The chain recombines TRBV29-1 with TRBJ1-2, with a weak D call TRBD1 (5 bases). The CDR3 spans 15 residues. Germline V CDR1 and CDR2: SQVTM, ANQGSEA. The V end was cut by 1 base, the J end by 5 bases, with 17 bases between. The CDR3 region is CSVEGGIKSSYGYTF. The CDR3 DNA reads TGCAGCGTTGAAGGGGGGATTAAGTCATCGTATGGCTACACCTTC.

V gene TRBV24-1 combines with J gene TRBJ2-2, with 9 bases aligning to TRBD1. The CDR3 spans 14 residues. Germline values: CDR1 KGHDR, CDR2 SFDVKD. V dropped 7 bases and J dropped 3; count of bases not matched to a gene: 2. CDR3 sequence (DNA): TGTGCCACCAGAAGGACAGGGGACACCGGGGAGCTGTTTTTT. It encodes CATRRTGDTGELFF.

In this sample, this clonotype turned up a few times. The V call is TRBV5-1, the J call TRBJ2-5, with a weak D call TRBD1 (5 bases). The V gene's germline CDR1 is SGHRS and CDR2 YFSETQ. The CDR3 is 15 amino acids. V dropped 3 bases and J dropped 8 bases, with 20 bases sitting between them. The CDR3 spells CASSSTKDRSVTQYF. DNA for the CDR3: TGCGCCAGCAGCTCCACCAAAGACAGATCAGTCACCCAGTACTTC.

This clonotype came up a few times. J is TRBJ2-1 and V is TRBV9; no clear D. Trimming removed 0 bases from V and 3 bases from J, with 4 bases in between. Looked up from germline, CDR1 is SGDLS and CDR2 is YYNGEE. The CDR3 is made up of 13 amino acids. Here the CDR3 DNA reads TGTGCCAGCAGCGTAGCCGGCTACAATGAGCAGTTCTTC. This gives the protein CASSVAGYNEQFF.

This clonotype was seen a handful of times. The chain combines TRBV5-1 with TRBJ2-5, with TRBD2 identical over 11 bases. After removal of 7 bases from V and 4 bases from J, the junction contained 6 bases not matched to a gene. The CDR3 loop spans 14 amino acids. Germline V lookup: CDR1 SGHRS, CDR2 YFSETQ. DNA for the CDR3: TGCGCCAGCGGCAATGGACTAGCGGGAGAGACCCAGTACTTC. Translation: CASGNGLAGETQYF.

The genes are TRBV5-1 and TRBJ2-3, with 9 nucleotides matching TRBD1. V shed 5 bases and J 2 bases; nucleotides not matched to a gene: 6. Germline values: CDR1 SGHRS, CDR2 YFSETQ. The CDR3 totals 15 residues. CDR3 sequence (DNA): TGCGCCAGCAGGTCGACAGGGGGGTCCACAGATACGCAGTATTTT. It yields the protein CASRSTGGSTDTQYF.

This clonotype was seen many times. The chain is built from TRBV12-3 or TRBV12-4 and TRBJ2-3, with D possibly being TRBD2 (6 bases). Between the trimmed V and J ends, which lost 6 bases and 2 bases, there was a span of 9 bases. This CDR3 region has 13 residues. CDR3 coding DNA: TGTGCCAGCAGCCGCGGGGCCACAGATACGCAGTATTTT. It encodes CASSRGATDTQYF.

This clonotype was detected only a few times. This rearrangement joins TRBV9 to TRBJ2-5; D is perhaps TRBD2 (5 bases). This CDR3 is 14 amino acids long. CDR1 is SGDLS and CDR2 is YYNGEE in the germline V gene. The V gene lost 3 bases and the J gene lost 5 bases, with 14 bases spanning the gap. In DNA, the CDR3 is TGTGCCAGCAGCGCCGGACTGAGCGGCGAGACCCAGTACTTC. Residues: CASSAGLSGETQYF.

The genes are TRBV10-3 and TRBJ2-3, with a possible D match to TRBD2 (6 bases). Deletions cut 10 bases from V and 2 bases from J, with 13 bases between. CDR3 size: 13 residues. Germline loops: CDR1 ENHRY, CDR2 SYGVKD. This CDR3 is CATGVANTDTQYF. CDR3 DNA sequence: TGTGCCACGGGGGTAGCGAACACAGATACGCAGTATTTT.

This clonotype has just a few counts. The rearrangement links TRBV5-1 to TRBJ2-3, with unresolved D. V was trimmed by 7 bases and J by 0 bases, leaving 12 bases between them. Germline lookup yields CDR1 SGHRS and CDR2 YFSETQ. The CDR3 extends over 14 amino acids. CDR3 coding DNA: TGCGCCAGCGGCCCTCTGGATAGCACAGATACGCAGTATTTT. This translates into CASGPLDSTDTQYF.

There are a few counts of this clonotype. The rearrangement links TRBV20-1 to TRBJ1-2, with no clear D. This CDR3 region has 11 residues. V was pared by 0 bases and J by 4 bases, with 3 bases between. Germline CDR1 reads DFQATT; CDR2 reads SNEGSKA (reference sequence). CDR3 amino acids: CSARELYGYTF. The CDR3 DNA sequence: TGCAGTGCTAGAGAGCTCTATGGCTACACCTTC.

This clonotype was observed a few times. The CDR3 DNA sequence: TGTGCCGTAGCCAGGGGGCTCTACGAGCAGTACTTC. It yields the protein CAVARGLYEQYF. The V call is TRBV30, the J call TRBJ2-7, with TRBD1 matching over 8 bases. Losses at the gene ends were 8 bases for V and 3 bases for J; bases not matched to a gene: 6. Germline V CDR1 and CDR2: GTSNPN, SVGIG (reference sequence). The CDR3 is 12 residues long.

CDR3: CASSLQGNHEQYF. CDR3 bases: TGTGCCAGCAGCCTACAGGGCAACCACGAGCAGTACTTC. This rearrangement joins TRBV9 to TRBJ2-7; a possible D gene is TRBD1 (6 bases). Germline V gene sequence: CDR1 SGDLS, CDR2 YYNGEE. V lost 4 bases and J 5 bases, leaving 13 bases between the germline ends. The CDR3 runs to 13 residues.

This chain connects TRBV28 to TRBJ1-1; the D gene is possibly TRBD1 (5 bases). V was clipped by 7 bases and J by 4 bases, with 16 bases between them. The germline gives CDR1 MDHEN, CDR2 SYDVKM. There are 14 residues in the CDR3. The CDR3, as DNA: TGTGCCAGCACCCTCGGTGGGGCGAGCACTGAAGCTTTCTTT. It encodes CASTLGGASTEAFF.

J is TRBJ2-2 and V is TRBV19; D gene unclear. Deletions cut 5 bases from V and 1 base from J, with 11 bases between. Germline V gene sequence: CDR1 LNHDA, CDR2 SQIVND (reference sequence). This CDR3 spans 15 amino acids. The CDR3 bases are TGTGCCAGTAGTTCGAGACCCAGGAACACCGGGGAGCTGTTTTTT. Protein: CASSSRPRNTGELFF.

This clonotype occurred once. The rearrangement links TRBV10-1 to TRBJ2-5; D call uncertain. The germline V gene has CDR1 WNHNN and CDR2 SYGVQD (reference sequence). This CDR3 contains 16 residues. Trimming removed 0 bases from V and 2 bases from J, with 13 bases in between. CDR3 sequence: CASSESEALGQETQYF. The CDR3 DNA is TGCGCCAGCAGTGAGTCGGAAGCCTTAGGGCAAGAGACCCAGTACTTC.